The clone carrying this T cell receptor (beta chain) was seen ten or more times. The antigen is undetermined. The sample comes from a study of early T cells in non-severe SARS-CoV-2 infection. Study-level background: From unsorted whole blood, bulk RNA was sequenced, and the chains remained unpaired. Broader study findings: Matching results from VDJdb favored anti-spike CD8 responses, leaving private and CD4 specificities undetected.

Germline CDR1 is KGHSH and CDR2 is LQKENI. The CDR3 consists of 12 residues. The ends were cut back, 2 bases at V and 3 bases at J, with 4 bases in the middle. Individual cDNA molecules carried attached unique molecular identifiers. Each CDR3 protein gets one entry after TCRdb re-called the 5' RACE reads with MiXCR. The sample consists of about 59,000 distinct CDR3 sequences, 10% to 13% of them appearing once. The TCR was taken from an adult who was a healthcare worker with PCR-confirmed SARS-CoV-2 infection or an uninfected control (not recorded which). The chain uses TRBV18 and TRBJ1-1; no clear D. Sequences were obtained from whole blood. The DNA for the CDR3 is TGTGCCAGCTCACCATTTGACACTGAAGCTTTCTTT. Translating it yields CASSPFDTEAFF. Variable domain in full (rest from reference TRBV18 and TRBJ1-1): NAGVMQNPRHLVRRRGQEARLRCSPMKGHSHVYWYRQLPEEGLKFMVYLQKENIIDESGMPKERFSAEFPKEGPSILRIQQVVRGDSAAYFCASSPFDTEAFFGQGTRLTVV.